Shown below are 18 T cell receptor beta chains from a single sample sequenced in a study of early T cells in non-severe SARS-CoV-2 infection. TCRdb reanalysed the 5' RACE reads using MiXCR and keeps one entry per CDR3 protein. The repertoire holds under 35,000 distinct CDR3 sequences, roughly 5% seen once, with 20% to 25% in the top ten. Sequences were obtained from whole blood. Receptor source: an adult who was a healthcare worker with PCR-confirmed SARS-CoV-2 infection or an uninfected control (not recorded which).

In its sample, this clonotype was seen many times. This sequence joins TRBV27 and TRBJ2-4; TRBD1 matches 9 bases. CDR1 is MNHEY and CDR2 is SMNVEV in the germline V gene (reference sequence). The CDR3 spans 14 residues. With 8 bases clipped from V and 9 bases from J, the junction kept 11 bases outside the gene matches. The CDR3 DNA reads TGTGCCAGCCGCCTACAGGGGGCTTCAGGCATTCAGTACTTC. This encodes CASRLQGASGIQYF.

This clonotype came up a few times. The rearrangement uses TRBV15 and TRBJ2-7; 8 positions match TRBD2. The CDR3 extends over 15 amino acids. The germline gives CDR1 LNHNV, CDR2 YYDKDF (reference sequence). The junction had 6 bases not matched to a gene; V was cut back by 3 bases and J by 2 bases. Here the CDR3 DNA reads TGTGCCACCAGCAGCGGGAGGGGACTAGCCTACGAGCAGTACTTC. It yields the protein CATSSGRGLAYEQYF.

This clonotype appeared a few times. The chain carries TRBV11-2 and TRBJ2-7, with D tentatively TRBD1 or TRBD2 (6 bases each). Germline CDR1 SGHAT, CDR2 FQNNGV. This CDR3 region has 14 residues. The V gene lost 2 bases and the J gene lost 7 bases, with 15 bases spanning the gap. The CDR3 coding sequence is TGTGCCAGCAGCTTACAGAGGGGGGCCGGGGAGCAGTACTTC. Translation gives CASSLQRGAGEQYF.

This clonotype was seen a handful of times. J is TRBJ2-1 and V is TRBV20-1; D unclear. The length of the CDR3 is 15 residues. Germline CDR1 and CDR2: DFQATT and SNEGSKA (reference sequence). Trimming cost V 3 bases and J 1 base, with 13 bases left between them. CDR3 residues: CSASKILGSYNEQFF. The CDR3 nucleotides are TGCAGTGCTAGTAAGATTTTGGGGTCCTACAATGAGCAGTTCTTC.

This clonotype occurred many times. The chain couples TRBV14 to TRBJ2-2, with D maybe TRBD2 (5 bases). The CDR3 is 13 amino acids. Looked up from germline, CDR1 is SGHDN and CDR2 is FVKESK. Trimming cost V 1 base and J 7 bases, with 7 bases left between them. CDR3 nucleotides: TGTGCCAGCAGCCAAGGCGGGCGCGGGGAGCTGTTTTTT. Its translation is CASSQGGRGELFF. The full variable domain, rest sourced from reference TRBV14 and TRBJ2-2, is EAGVTQFPSHSVIEKGQTVTLRCDPISGHDNLYWYRRVMGKEIKFLLHFVKESKQDESGMPNNRFLAERTGGTYSTLKVQPAELEDSGVYFCASSQGGRGELFFGEGSRLTVL.

This clonotype was counted only a few times. CDR3 DNA: TGTGCCATCAGTGAAACTAGTCAAACCGGGGAGCTGTTTTTT. Translated, it gives CAISETSQTGELFF. This chain uses TRBV10-3 with TRBJ2-2, with D possibly matching TRBD2 (5 bases). CDR3 length equals 14 residues. Germline assignment: CDR1 ENHRY and CDR2 SYGVKD. V lost 3 bases and J 5 bases, leaving 10 bases between the germline ends.

J is TRBJ2-2 and V is TRBV12-3 or TRBV12-4; D remains ambiguous. The ends were cut back, 6 bases at V and 6 bases at J, with 5 bases in the middle. CDR3 length: 11 residues. Here the CDR3 reads CASSGSGELFF. The CDR3 DNA reads TGTGCCAGCAGCGGGTCCGGGGAGCTGTTTTTT.

The chain's CDR3 is CASSYSKRGNSYEQYF. The CDR3 nucleotides are TGTGCCAGCAGTTACTCGAAGCGGGGGAACTCCTACGAGCAGTACTTC. V is TRBV6-2 or TRBV6-3 and J is TRBJ2-7; 8 nucleotides align to TRBD2. Germline V gene data show CDR1 as MNHEY and CDR2 as SVGEGT. The CDR3 totals 16 residues. V was clipped by 0 bases and J by 0 bases; unmatched bases: 4.

This clonotype was counted at least ten times. The gene calls are TRBV18 and TRBJ2-1; perhaps TRBD2 as D (6 bases). Germline CDR1 KGHSH, CDR2 LQKENI. CDR3 length equals 16 residues. Trimming removed 3 bases at V and 1 base at J, with 13 bases between. Here the CDR3 DNA reads TGTGCCAGCTCACCCAGACTAGTTGCGTCCTACAATGAGCAGTTCTTC. It yields the protein CASSPRLVASYNEQFF.

This sequence joins TRBV6-1 and TRBJ2-3, with TRBD2 matching 14 bases. CDR3 size: 18 residues. With 0 bases clipped from V and 2 bases from J, the junction kept 4 bases outside the gene matches. CDR1 is MNHNS, CDR2 SASEGT, per germline. CDR3 nucleotides: TGTGCCAGCAGTGAAGCCAGACTAGCGGGAGGGTCCACAGATACGCAGTATTTT. Translating gives CASSEARLAGGSTDTQYF.

This clonotype was observed at least ten times. This chain uses TRBV4-1 with TRBJ1-1; D ambiguous. Trimming pared 1 base from V and 7 bases from J, leaving 19 bases between. The CDR3 extends over 16 amino acids. Germline-derived CDR1 and CDR2 are MGHRA and YSYEKL. CDR3 residues: CASSQGPGGVTDEAFF. In DNA form, the CDR3 reads TGCGCCAGCAGCCAAGGTCCCGGAGGAGTAACAGATGAAGCTTTCTTT.

This clonotype has a count of ten or more. The gene calls are TRBV6-2 or TRBV6-3 and TRBJ2-5; 8 nucleotides line up with TRBD2. This CDR3 is built from 15 residues. J gave up 3 bases and V 0 bases, and 3 bases lay outside the gene matches. CDR1 is MNHEY and CDR2 is SVGEGT in the germline V gene. CDR3 protein: CASSYSKGLEETQYF. DNA for the CDR3: TGTGCCAGCAGTTACTCGAAGGGACTAGAAGAGACCCAGTACTTC.

This clonotype showed up many times. The chain has TRBV18 and TRBJ2-2; 8 bases align to TRBD2. This CDR3 is 15 amino acids long. The trim removed 1 base at V and 3 bases at J, leaving 1 base unmatched. Germline CDR1 is KGHSH and CDR2 is LQKENI. For the CDR3, the DNA is TGTGCCAGCTCACCACTAGCGGGACACACCGGGGAGCTGTTTTTT. It encodes CASSPLAGHTGELFF.

This clonotype has a handful of counts. The chain has TRBV19 and TRBJ1-5; D perhaps matches TRBD1 (5 bases). Germline V gene sequence: CDR1 LNHDA, CDR2 SQIVND (reference sequence). CDR3 size: 14 residues. With 2 bases removed from V and 4 bases from J, the gap between germline ends came to 9 bases. The CDR3, as DNA: TGTGCCAGTAGTATACGCCAGGGTAATCAGCCCCAGCATTTT. Protein product: CASSIRQGNQPQHF.

V usage is TRBV4-1 and J usage is TRBJ2-1, with D uncertain. CDR3 length equals 16 residues. V was shortened by 0 bases and J by 0 bases, with 9 bases between the two germline ends. Germline V gene sequence: CDR1 MGHRA, CDR2 YSYEKL. The CDR3 DNA reads as TGCGCCAGCAGCCAAGAAGGCTCGAGCTCCTACAATGAGCAGTTCTTC. It is translated as CASSQEGSSSYNEQFF.

This chain's CDR3 is CASSSPRVPDTQYF. The DNA of the CDR3 is TGTGCCAGCAGTTCCCCCAGGGTTCCAGATACGCAGTATTTT. V gene TRBV28 combines with J gene TRBJ2-3, with D possibly matching TRBD1 (5 bases). Germline CDR1 reads MDHEN; CDR2 reads SYDVKM. With 4 bases removed from V and 4 bases from J, the gap between germline ends came to 12 bases. The CDR3 sequence is 14 residues long.

This clonotype was observed a few times. This CDR3 reads CATSLSGSYEQYF. The CDR3 region has the DNA TGTGCCACCAGTCTCAGCGGGAGCTACGAGCAGTACTTC. J is TRBJ2-7 and V is TRBV24-1; 8 bases are a match to TRBD2. The CDR3 length is 13 residues. Trimming at V came to 6 bases and at J to 3 bases, leaving 3 bases not matched to a gene. CDR1 is KGHDR and CDR2 is SFDVKD in the germline V gene.

This clonotype appeared many times. The chain employs TRBV12-3 or TRBV12-4 and TRBJ1-2; D not certain. The CDR3 is made up of 13 amino acids. Trimming removed 6 bases from V and 7 bases from J, with 15 bases in between. CDR3: CASSRGRVSGYTF. For the CDR3, the DNA is TGTGCCAGCAGCCGCGGAAGGGTTAGTGGCTACACCTTC.